This record concerns one T cell receptor beta chain sequence. Clinical history as reported by participants underpinned cohort assignment. This specimen comes from a study of blood T cell repertoires in COVID-19. Study at large: The United States, Italy and Spain provided the acute and convalescent COVID-19 samples. PBMCs, B-cell-depleted T cells, or T cells provided the cDNA or gDNA that made up the material.

Germline lookup yields CDR1 MNHEY and CDR2 SVGAGI. This CDR3 is built from 14 residues. Germline trimming cut 4 bases from V and 8 bases from J; bases unmatched to any gene: 4. Under the authors' procedure: Cell counts per sample came from amplifying reference gene primers. The protocol was immunoSEQ multiplex PCR, while the TCRdb copy is restricted to in-frame clones and leaves out a portion. V, J and clone size were drawn from that table, and D and trimming were deduced from the DNA. The profile shows about 150,000 clones, around 87% of them singletons. This chain uses TRBV6-5 with TRBJ1-4; 10 nucleotides match TRBD1. Sequences were obtained from PBMCs or T cells enriched from blood (not recorded which). The source is a middle-aged woman who had been exposed to COVID-19. The CDR3 loop is CASSLGQGREKLFF. The DNA of the CDR3 is TGTGCCAGCAGTTTGGGACAGGGGAGAGAAAAACTGTTTTTT.